This entry describes one TCR beta chain. V lost 9 bases and J lost 6; bases outside the gene matches: 3. CDR1 SNHLY and CDR2 FYNNEI come from the germline V gene. CDR3 length equals 13 residues. Original data processing: Estimates of nucleated cell counts were drawn from the amplification of reference gene primers. Profiled with immunoSEQ multiplex PCR; TCRdb holds only in-frame clones, not every one. That table is the source of V, J and clone size, and D and trimming were worked out from the DNA. The sample lists roughly 130,000 clones, less than 90% occurring once. The record originates from a study of blood T cell repertoires in COVID-19. Turning to the study itself: Sample material is recorded as cDNA or gDNA derived from T cells, B-cell-depleted T cells, or PBMCs.

Sequences were obtained from PBMCs or T cells enriched from blood (not recorded which). V is TRBV2 and J is TRBJ1-6; TRBD1 aligns across 9 bases. This TCR came from a man aged 40-49 years with acute COVID-19. The CDR3 reads CARDRGFNSPLHF. The CDR3 DNA sequence: TGTGCCAGGGACAGGGGATTTAATTCACCCCTCCACTTT. The variable domain in full, with the rest retrieved from reference TRBV2 and TRBJ1-6, is EPEVTQTPSHQVTQMGQEVILRCVPISNHLYFYWYRQILGQKVEFLVSFYNNEISEKSEIFDDQFSVERPDGSNFTLKIRSTKLEDSAMYFCARDRGFNSPLHFGNGTRLTVT.